Following are 14 T cell receptor beta chains from one sample sequenced in a study of blood T cell repertoires in COVID-19. Repertoires were generated with immunoSEQ multiplex PCR, while TCRdb's copy carries only in-frame clones and drops some. The table includes more than 9,500 clones, 82% detected once. The material sequenced was peripheral blood. The source of these receptors is a human donor in a cohort sampled during active COVID-19.

The chain links TRBV7-8 to TRBJ1-6; D remains unclear. The V end was cut by 6 bases, the J end by 13 bases, with 7 bases between. Germline lookup yields CDR1 SGHVS and CDR2 FQNEAQ. This CDR3 is built from 10 residues. CDR3 sequence (DNA): TGTGCCAGCAGGCCGGTGCCCCTCCACTTT. As protein: CASRPVPLHF.

The chain carries TRBV5-1 and TRBJ2-7; 10 positions match TRBD2. Germline assignment: CDR1 SGHRS and CDR2 YFSETQ. CDR3 length equals 15 residues. Trimming removed 4 bases from V and 6 bases from J; junction bases left unmatched: 10. The CDR3 region is CASSHDSSGGSEQYF. In DNA form, the CDR3 reads TGCGCCAGCAGCCACGATTCTAGCGGGGGATCCGAGCAGTACTTC. Drawing the rest from reference TRBV5-1 and TRBJ2-7, the complete variable domain is KAGVTQTPRYLIKTRGQQVTLSCSPISGHRSVSWYQQTPGQGLQFLFEYFSETQRNKGNFPGRFSGRQFSNSRSEMNVSTLELGDSALYLCASSHDSSGGSEQYFGPGTRLTVT.

V is TRBV7-2 and J is TRBJ2-5, with D possibly TRBD1 on 5 matching bases. V lost 1 base to trimming and J lost 5 bases, with 8 bases between them. Germline V gene lookup returns CDR1 SGHTA and CDR2 FQGNSA. CDR3 length equals 13 residues. CDR3 nucleotides: TGTGCCAGCAGCTTAGTAAGGGGCGAGACCCAGTACTTC. Translating gives CASSLVRGETQYF.

The chain recombines TRBV7-9 with TRBJ1-4, with D unresolved. The CDR3 is made up of 12 amino acids. Germline loops: CDR1 SEHNR, CDR2 FQNEAQ (reference sequence). The germline V and J ends were trimmed by 5 bases and 8 bases, with 9 bases remaining between them. The CDR3 DNA follows: TGTGCCAGCAGCCCGGTTAGCGAAAAACTGTTTTTT. Translation: CASSPVSEKLFF.

This chain connects TRBV6-6 to TRBJ1-6; tentative D call: TRBD1 (6 bases). CDR1 and CDR2 from the germline V gene are MNHNY and SVGAGI (reference sequence). This CDR3 has 14 amino acids. The V end lost 0 bases, the J end lost 10 bases, and 10 bases lay between the germline ends. The CDR3 region has the DNA TGTGCCAGCAGTTACTCAACAGGGTCCTCACCCCTCCACTTT. This gives the protein CASSYSTGSSPLHF.

The gene calls are TRBV4-1 and TRBJ2-7; tentative D call: TRBD2 (5 bases). The CDR3 sequence is 16 residues long. Germline CDR1 reads MGHRA; CDR2 reads YSYEKL. Between the trimmed V and J ends, which lost 4 bases and 1 base, there was a span of 17 bases. This chain's CDR3 is CASSLAPRGRSYEQYF. In DNA, the CDR3 is TGCGCCAGCAGCCTCGCACCCCGGGGAAGATCCTACGAGCAGTACTTC.

The chain links TRBV7-2 to TRBJ2-1; 8 bases are a match to TRBD1. The J segment lost 3 bases and the V segment lost 5 bases, leaving 6 bases of the junction unmatched. The CDR3 loop spans 15 amino acids. Germline V lookup: CDR1 SGHTA, CDR2 FQGNSA. CDR3: CASSATGGGYNEQFF. CDR3 nucleotides: TGTGCCAGCAGCGCTACAGGGGGTGGCTACAATGAGCAGTTCTTC.

The chain is built from TRBV5-4 and TRBJ1-4; D possibly corresponds to TRBD1 (6 bases). Trimming removed 1 base at V and 10 bases at J, with 14 bases between. Germline-derived CDR1 and CDR2 are SGHNT and YYREEE (reference sequence). The CDR3 is 14 amino acids. The CDR3 loop reads CASSLSQGRGKLFF. CDR3 bases: TGTGCCAGCAGCTTGAGCCAGGGGAGGGGAAAACTGTTTTTT.

The chain employs TRBV3-1 (or the pseudogene TRBV3-2) and TRBJ2-1; D might be TRBD2 (5 bases). The CDR3 has 15 amino acids. Germline CDR1 reads LGHDT; CDR2 reads YNNKEL (reference sequence). The V and J ends lost 0 bases and 2 bases respectively, with 8 bases between them. The CDR3 DNA reads TGTGCCAGCAGCCAAGAAAGCGGCACCTACAATGAGCAGTTCTTC. Its protein product is CASSQESGTYNEQFF.

Here the CDR3 reads CASSPSLLAGVTDTQYF. Here the CDR3 DNA reads TGTGCCAGCAGTCCCTCACTACTAGCGGGGGTGACAGATACGCAGTATTTT. The chain is built from TRBV6-6 and TRBJ2-3, with 11 positions matching TRBD2. CDR1 and CDR2 from the germline V gene are MNHNY and SVGAGI (reference sequence). The CDR3 extends over 17 amino acids. The ends lost 5 bases at V and 3 bases at J; junction bases unmatched: 10.

The chain has TRBV30 and TRBJ1-4; 8 nucleotides match TRBD1. V lost 3 bases to trimming and J lost 6 bases; unmatched junction nucleotides: 6. Looked up from germline, CDR1 is GTSNPN and CDR2 is SVGIG (reference sequence). The length of the CDR3 is 14 residues. The CDR3 spells CAWSLGQGYEKLFF. The CDR3, as DNA: TGTGCCTGGAGCTTAGGACAGGGTTATGAAAAACTGTTTTTT.

The rearrangement uses TRBV7-3 and TRBJ1-2; TRBD1 aligns across 10 bases. The CDR3 has 15 residues. V lost 4 bases to trimming and J lost 7 bases; unmatched junction nucleotides: 9. Germline-derived CDR1 and CDR2 are SGHTA and FQGTGA. CDR3 sequence: CASSSRQGALFGYTF. The CDR3 region has the DNA TGTGCCAGCAGCTCTCGACAGGGGGCTTTATTTGGCTACACCTTC.

The chain carries TRBV18 and TRBJ1-6; TRBD1 aligns across 8 bases. The germline CDR1 and CDR2 sequences are KGHSH and LQKENI. V lost 3 bases, J lost 2 bases, and 9 bases stayed unmatched. This CDR3 contains 18 residues. CDR3 sequence reads: CASSPYTGGHTYNSPLHF. CDR3 bases: TGTGCCAGCTCACCGTATACAGGGGGACATACCTATAATTCACCCCTCCACTTT.

There are a few counts of this clone. The CDR3 region is CASSHPGGIGTEAFF. In DNA, the CDR3 is TGTGCCAGCAGCCACCCCGGGGGGATTGGCACTGAAGCTTTCTTT. The chain employs TRBV4-2 and TRBJ1-1; a possible D gene is TRBD1 (5 bases). CDR1 LGHNA and CDR2 YNFKEQ come from the germline V gene. Trimming stripped 3 bases from V and 4 bases from J, with 15 bases between. This CDR3 spans 15 amino acids.